Detailed here is one TCR beta chain. Per the original data handling: Nucleated cell counts were estimated from reference gene primer amplification. Produced via immunoSEQ multiplex PCR; TCRdb's table is partial and in-frame only. The DNA was the basis for D and trimming; V, J and clone size are from that table. This repertoire shows 100,000 to 150,000 clones, approximately 84% found once; its top ten account for approximately 18%. These data belong to a study of blood T cell repertoires in COVID-19. Overall study: COVID-19 samples from acute and convalescent phases originated in the United States, Italy and Spain. T cells, B-cell-depleted T cells, or PBMCs supplied cDNA or gDNA.

V dropped 4 bases and J dropped 0 bases, with 16 bases sitting between them. The CDR3 is 17 residues long. Germline CDR1 is MNHNS and CDR2 is SASEGT. The rearrangement joins TRBV6-1 to TRBJ1-5, with a weak D call TRBD1 (5 bases). The sequencing input was peripheral blood. This receptor was taken from an elderly woman with acute or convalescent COVID-19. The CDR3 DNA sequence: TGTGCCAGCAGTGTATCGCCGAGGACATATAGCAATCAGCCCCAGCATTTT. Its protein product is CASSVSPRTYSNQPQHF.